Each of the 12 T cell receptor beta chains below was sequenced from the same sample in a study of regulatory T cells in long-lasting Graves disease. Investigators prepared the TCR beta libraries by applying iRepertoire HTBI primers and Arm-PCR of CDR3 regions. TCRdb reprocessed the multiplex PCR reads via MiXCR and lists one record per CDR3 protein. The sample has hundreds of thousands of distinct CDR3 sequences; about 20% are singletons. This sample's time point: persistent/refractory GD, antithyroid drugs over 5 years with positive TRAb. PBMCs provided the RNA from which the TCR library was made. The material was peripheral blood mononuclear cells (PBMCs), obtained when the disease was refractory, from a patient treated with antithyroid drugs. The receptor set was obtained from a female donor with Graves disease.

The gene calls are TRBV5-1 and TRBJ2-2; TRBD1 agrees at 9 bases. CDR1 and CDR2 (germline): SGHRS, YFSETQ. The CDR3 runs to 15 residues. V gave up 3 bases and J gave up 5 bases; unmatched junction bases: 5. CDR3 sequence (DNA): TGCGCCAGCAGCTACGGGACAGGGCGGACCGGGGAGCTGTTTTTT. Its protein is CASSYGTGRTGELFF.

This chain uses TRBV19 with TRBJ1-4; D might be TRBD1 (6 bases). Germline lookup yields CDR1 LNHDA and CDR2 SQIVND (reference sequence). This CDR3 is 13 amino acids long. The germline V and J ends were trimmed by 7 bases and 8 bases, with 14 bases remaining between them. The CDR3 loop reads CASTGGGLEKLFF. DNA for the CDR3: TGTGCCAGTACCGGGGGGGGCCTGGAAAAACTGTTTTTT.

The table lists this clonotype with many counts. This chain links TRBV2 with TRBJ1-1; D possibly corresponds to TRBD1 (5 bases). Germline CDR1 is SNHLY and CDR2 is FYNNEI. This CDR3 spans 14 amino acids. V was cut by 6 bases and J by 6 bases, with 17 bases left in between. CDR3 sequence reads: CASSLIEGRAEAFF. The CDR3 coding sequence is TGTGCCAGCAGCCTCATAGAGGGGCGGGCTGAAGCTTTCTTT.

This clonotype was seen many times. V usage is TRBV11-2 and J usage is TRBJ1-2; weak D call: TRBD1 (6 bases). The CDR3 loop spans 14 amino acids. V was cut by 4 bases and J by 8 bases, with 17 bases left in between. The germline CDR1 and CDR2 sequences are SGHAT and FQNNGV. The CDR3 spells CASSSQGQFLGYTF. CDR3 sequence (DNA): TGTGCCAGCAGCTCCCAAGGACAGTTCCTGGGCTACACCTTC. The full variable domain, completed using reference TRBV11-2 and TRBJ1-2, is EAGVAQSPRYKIIEKRQSVAFWCNPISGHATLYWYQQILGQGPKLLIQFQNNGVVDDSQLPKDRFSAERLKGVDSTLKIQPAKLEDSAVYLCASSSQGQFLGYTFGSGTRLTVV.

Concerning this clonotype: This may be a read error: a much more frequent sequence differs by one nucleotide. V gene TRBV11-3 combines with J gene TRBJ2-1, with D uncertain. The CDR3 loop spans 17 amino acids. Germline V gives CDR1 SGHNT, CDR2 YENEEA. The CDR3 sequence is CASSPVVSLFGYNEEFF. CDR3 DNA sequence: TGTGCCAGCAGCCCGGTGGTCAGCCTCTTTGGCTACAATGAGGAGTTCTTC.

About this clonotype: At one of its ends the junction is not consistent with the germline gene, which may arise from a read error. This chain links TRBV2 with TRBJ2-1; D gene uncertain. The CDR3 spans 13 residues. The germline V gene encodes CDR1 SNHLY and CDR2 FYNNEI. The CDR3 loop reads CASRLPPSLVGVF. DNA for the CDR3: TGTGCCAGCAGACTTCCGCCCAGTCTAGTGGGCGTCTTC.

In this sample, this clonotype turned up many times. The J gene is TRBJ1-2, the V gene TRBV28; maybe TRBD1 (5 bases). CDR3 length equals 15 residues. The germline V gene encodes CDR1 MDHEN and CDR2 SYDVKM. Trimming took 2 bases from V and 2 from J, leaving 12 bases between them. The CDR3 here is CASSLPAGPNYGYTF. The CDR3 coding sequence is TGTGCCAGCAGTTTACCAGCAGGGCCCAACTATGGCTACACCTTC.

This clonotype was seen repeatedly, ten times or more. The rearrangement joins TRBV6-1 to TRBJ1-1; no reliable D call. The CDR3 has 13 amino acids. Trimming took 2 bases from V and 1 from J, leaving 5 bases between them. Germline values: CDR1 MNHNS, CDR2 SASEGT. The CDR3 here is CASSESRNTEAFF. The CDR3 DNA sequence: TGTGCCAGCAGTGAATCTAGGAACACTGAAGCTTTCTTT.

This clonotype showed up just a few times. The chain links TRBV7-9 to TRBJ2-2; D uncertain. The germline CDR1 and CDR2 sequences are SEHNR and FQNEAQ (reference sequence). CDR3 length: 13 residues. V lost 4 bases and J lost 6, with 9 bases in between. CDR3 in amino acids: CASSSAIPGELFF. For the CDR3, the DNA is TGTGCCAGCAGCTCGGCGATTCCCGGGGAGCTGTTTTTT.

This clonotype was counted many times. V and J are TRBV6-1 and TRBJ1-5; D unresolved. The CDR3 is 15 amino acids. CDR1 and CDR2 (germline): MNHNS, SASEGT. V was cut by 7 bases and J by 12 bases, with 25 bases left in between. The CDR3 spells CASKARYQAFPVQHF. The CDR3 coding sequence is TGTGCCAGCAAGGCCAGATATCAAGCGTTTCCGGTCCAGCATTTT.

As for this clonotype: A much larger clone lies one base from this, so it may be a read error. The chain joins TRBV7-9 to TRBJ2-5; D uncertain. V lost 8 bases and J lost 5, with 21 bases in between. The CDR3 has 15 residues. Per germline, CDR1 SEHNR and CDR2 FQNEAQ (reference sequence). The CDR3 is CASSSGIEARETQYF. CDR3 coding DNA: TGTGCCAGCTCCAGTGGTATCGAGGCTCGGGAGACCCAGTACTTC.

The chain couples TRBV5-8 to TRBJ2-5, with 12 bases identical to TRBD1. Germline CDR1 SGHTS, CDR2 YDEGEE. CDR3 length: 15 amino acids. The V gene end was trimmed by 3 bases and the J gene end by 3 bases; junction bases not matched to a gene: 3. The CDR3 reads CASSSGTGGEETQYF. The CDR3 nucleotides read TGTGCCAGCAGCTCCGGGACAGGGGGCGAAGAGACCCAGTACTTC.